Presented here are 11 T cell receptor beta chains from one specimen sequenced in a study of shared clonotypes between healthy human individuals. CD45RO-negative CD8 cells positively selected for CCR7 made up the naive population, which excluded terminally differentiated effector memory CD45RA+ cells. The data were produced by immunoSEQ multiplex PCR, yet TCRdb's version contains in-frame clones alone and is incomplete. The table includes nearly 2 million clones, about 94% detected once. Sequencing was carried out using naive CD8+ T cells sorted from blood. These receptors came from a man aged 18 to 29 in good health.

In regard to this clone: Other DNA sequences in this specimen translate into the identical CDR3. The chain links TRBV6-6 to TRBJ2-1, with a tentative D call TRBD2 (6 bases). The CDR3 runs 13 residues. V lost 5 bases, J lost 3 bases, and 8 bases lay in between. From germline, CDR1 is MNHNY and CDR2 SVGAGI (reference sequence). CDR3 region: CASSDGSYNEQFF. Here the CDR3 DNA reads TGTGCCAGCAGTGACGGGAGCTACAATGAGCAGTTCTTC.

The CDR3 protein is CASSLGLAGTNEQFF. The CDR3 DNA reads TGTGCCAGCAGCTTAGGACTAGCGGGCACCAATGAGCAGTTCTTC. J is TRBJ2-1 and V is TRBV13; 9 bases align to TRBD2. This CDR3 has 15 amino acids. Germline V CDR1 and CDR2: PRHDT, FYEKMQ (reference sequence). With V trimmed by 0 bases and J by 6 bases, 3 bases remained unmatched.

The chain uses TRBV5-5 and TRBJ2-7; TRBD2 might be the D (6 bases). The CDR3 is 13 residues long. V lost 5 bases and J lost 5, with 14 bases in between. Germline CDR1 and CDR2: SGHKS and YYEKEE (reference sequence). Here the CDR3 reads CASSFPRRDEQYF. The DNA for the CDR3 is TGTGCCAGCAGTTTTCCGAGGAGGGACGAGCAGTACTTC.

The chain combines TRBV10-2 with TRBJ2-7; D is unclear. CDR3 length: 13 residues. CDR1 is WSHSY and CDR2 is SAAADI in the germline V gene. Trimming left V 4 bases short and J 0 bases short, with 7 bases between. The CDR3 coding sequence is TGCGCCAGCAGTGGGTGGGACTCCTACGAGCAGTACTTC. Protein product: CASSGWDSYEQYF.

The table lists this clone with a few counts. The chain has TRBV7-6 and TRBJ1-5, with a tentative D call TRBD1 (5 bases). Germline loops: CDR1 SGHVS, CDR2 FNYEAQ. The CDR3 is made up of 15 amino acids. V shed 2 bases and J shed 4 bases, with 12 bases lying between them. CDR3 DNA sequence: TGTGCCAGCAGCTTAAGTCCGGGGGGGAATCAGCCCCAGCATTTT. Translating it yields CASSLSPGGNQPQHF. The full variable domain, its missing parts supplied by reference TRBV7-6 and TRBJ1-5, is GAGVSQSPRYKVTKRGQDVALRCDPISGHVSLYWYRQALGQGPEFLTYFNYEAQQDKSGLPNDRFSAERPEGSISTLTIQRTEQRDSAMYRCASSLSPGGNQPQHFGDGTRLSIL.

As for this clone: Other DNA sequences in the same sample also yield this CDR3. The rearrangement links TRBV7-9 to TRBJ2-7; possibly TRBD2 for D (6 bases). The CDR3 extends over 14 amino acids. V was shortened by 3 bases and J by 2 bases, with 11 bases between the two germline ends. Germline V CDR1 and CDR2: SEHNR, FQNEAQ (reference sequence). CDR3 DNA: TGTGCCAGCAGCTTCCGGGACTCGCCCTACGAGCAGTACTTC. Protein product: CASSFRDSPYEQYF.

The chain recombines TRBV18 with TRBJ1-2, with TRBD1 identical over 8 bases. V gave up 6 bases and J gave up 6 bases; unmatched junction bases: 6. CDR3 length: 13 residues. The germline gives CDR1 KGHSH, CDR2 LQKENI. The CDR3 sequence is CASSEGQVNGYTF. The CDR3 DNA reads as TGTGCCAGCTCGGAGGGACAGGTTAATGGCTACACCTTC.

The chain links TRBV5-1 to TRBJ2-3, with D perhaps TRBD2 (5 bases). CDR3 size: 16 residues. Trimming left V 0 bases short and J 1 base short, with 12 bases between. From germline, CDR1 is SGHRS and CDR2 YFSETQ. CDR3 protein: CASSLAGVAGTDTQYF. In nucleotides, the CDR3 is TGCGCCAGCAGCTTGGCCGGGGTGGCTGGCACAGATACGCAGTATTTT.

With respect to this clone: This sample also contains other DNA sequences that code for the same CDR3. This CDR3 is CASSLAGNEQFF. The CDR3 bases are TGTGCCAGCAGCTTGGCCGGCAATGAGCAGTTCTTC. The chain has TRBV5-6 and TRBJ2-1; no reliable D call. Deletions cut 0 bases from V and 6 bases from J, with 4 bases between. The CDR3 runs to 12 residues. CDR1 and CDR2 from the germline V gene are SGHDT and YYEEEE.

The rearrangement links TRBV27 to TRBJ2-7; D may be TRBD2 (5 bases). The germline gives CDR1 MNHEY, CDR2 SMNVEV (reference sequence). The germline V and J ends were trimmed by 2 bases and 4 bases, with 12 bases remaining between them. The length of the CDR3 is 14 residues. The CDR3, as DNA: TGTGCCAGCAGTTTAGTCATCGGGGATTACGAGCAGTACTTC. This codes for CASSLVIGDYEQYF.

The rearrangement links TRBV9 to TRBJ2-7, with a weak D call TRBD1 (6 bases). Germline V gene lookup returns CDR1 SGDLS and CDR2 YYNGEE. The CDR3 has 13 residues. V lost 0 bases and J 5 bases, leaving 9 bases between the germline ends. This CDR3 is CASSVEQGDEQYF. The CDR3 nucleotides are TGTGCCAGCAGCGTAGAACAGGGAGACGAGCAGTACTTC.